The 8 T cell receptor beta chains below come from one sample, sequenced in a study of blood T cell repertoires in COVID-19. The repertoire was sequenced with immunoSEQ multiplex PCR; TCRdb's copy has only in-frame clones and lacks some. The repertoire consists of tens of thousands of clones, with more than 70% occurring once and the leading ten covering more than 50%. Sequenced sample: peripheral blood. The origin of the receptors is a man in his 70s with acute or convalescent COVID-19.

This sequence joins TRBV7-2 and TRBJ2-1; 11 nucleotides agree with TRBD2. J lost 9 bases, V lost 1 base, and 5 bases had no gene match. The CDR3 spans 15 residues. CDR1 and CDR2 (germline): SGHTA, FQGNSA. The CDR3 reads CASSLGSGRAGEQFF. DNA for the CDR3: TGTGCCAGCAGCTTAGGTAGCGGGAGGGCCGGTGAGCAGTTCTTC.

This clone was picked up a small number of times. The chain joins TRBV7-3 to TRBJ2-7; 7 positions match TRBD2. V gave up 5 bases and J gave up 7 bases; unmatched junction bases: 11. CDR1 is SGHTA, CDR2 FQGTGA, per germline. The CDR3 is 14 residues long. The CDR3 reads CASSLGPTGGEQYF. CDR3 nucleotides: TGTGCCAGCAGCCTGGGGCCTACGGGAGGAGAGCAGTACTTC.

V gene TRBV30 combines with J gene TRBJ1-3; weak D call: TRBD1 (5 bases). Per germline, CDR1 GTSNPN and CDR2 SVGIG (reference sequence). The ends were cut back, 2 bases at V and 3 bases at J, with 14 bases in the middle. This CDR3 comprises 15 residues. The CDR3 sequence: CAWSPAGEDGNTIYF. The CDR3 nucleotides read TGTGCCTGGAGTCCAGCGGGGGAAGATGGAAACACCATATATTTT.

The rearrangement uses TRBV7-2 and TRBJ2-2, with D possibly being TRBD2 (6 bases). The CDR3 spans 15 residues. Germline V gene data show CDR1 as SGHTA and CDR2 as FQGNSA. Trimming took off 5 bases at V and 6 bases at J, with 16 bases between the two ends. The CDR3, as DNA: TGTGCCAGCAGCCCCATCGCTGGGGAGGCCGGGGAGCTGTTTTTT. Translated: CASSPIAGEAGELFF.

The rearrangement uses TRBV3-1 (or the pseudogene TRBV3-2) and TRBJ2-5, with 7 bases that match TRBD2. J was trimmed by 5 bases and V by 3 bases; bases with no gene match: 18. Germline CDR1 and CDR2: LGHDT and YNNKEL (reference sequence). This CDR3 spans 18 amino acids. The CDR3 reads CASSHGAGLAPVGETQYF. CDR3 coding DNA: TGTGCCAGCAGCCATGGAGCGGGGCTAGCCCCCGTTGGGGAGACCCAGTACTTC.

The chain uses TRBV28 and TRBJ2-7; D gene uncertain. The V end was cut by 7 bases, the J end by 1 base, with 8 bases between. Germline CDR1 is MDHEN and CDR2 is SYDVKM. This CDR3 has 12 amino acids. CDR3 bases: TGTGCCAGCACAACCGGTTCCTACGAGCAGTACTTC. This gives the protein CASTTGSYEQYF.

This chain links TRBV18 with TRBJ2-1; 7 bases are a match to TRBD2. This CDR3 is built from 13 residues. After removal of 3 bases from V and 10 bases from J, the junction contained 6 bases not matched to a gene. Germline V gives CDR1 KGHSH, CDR2 LQKENI. CDR3 sequence reads: CASSPASGGEQFF. CDR3 nucleotide sequence: TGTGCCAGCTCACCCGCTAGCGGAGGGGAGCAGTTCTTC.

CDR3: CASSQGGQGNTEAFF. The DNA for the CDR3 is TGCGCCAGCAGCCAGGGGGGACAGGGGAACACTGAAGCTTTCTTT. The V and J genes are TRBV4-3 and TRBJ1-1, with TRBD1 matching over 9 bases. Looked up from germline, CDR1 is LGHNA and CDR2 is YSLEER. This CDR3 is 15 amino acids long. J lost 1 base, V lost 3 bases, and 3 bases had no gene match.